This T cell receptor beta chain was profiled in a study of Tregs in tolerant kidney transplant recipients. The germline CDR1 and CDR2 sequences are GTSNPN and SVGIG (reference sequence). The CDR3 consists of 14 residues. V lost 2 bases and J 0 bases, leaving 10 bases between the germline ends. Only in-frame clones appear in the TCRdb table, and some are missing; sequencing was by immunoSEQ multiplex PCR. The sample includes under 300,000 clones, roughly 80% of them seen just once. A word on this clone: Other nucleotide sequences in the sample specify the same CDR3.

What was sequenced was CD4+ T cells from blood. The V call is TRBV30, the J call TRBJ1-1; D is undetermined. This clonotype was obtained from a human donor in good health. This chain's CDR3 is CAWSPGRMNTEAFF. The CDR3 coding sequence is TGTGCCTGGAGTCCGGGGAGGATGAACACTGAAGCTTTCTTT.